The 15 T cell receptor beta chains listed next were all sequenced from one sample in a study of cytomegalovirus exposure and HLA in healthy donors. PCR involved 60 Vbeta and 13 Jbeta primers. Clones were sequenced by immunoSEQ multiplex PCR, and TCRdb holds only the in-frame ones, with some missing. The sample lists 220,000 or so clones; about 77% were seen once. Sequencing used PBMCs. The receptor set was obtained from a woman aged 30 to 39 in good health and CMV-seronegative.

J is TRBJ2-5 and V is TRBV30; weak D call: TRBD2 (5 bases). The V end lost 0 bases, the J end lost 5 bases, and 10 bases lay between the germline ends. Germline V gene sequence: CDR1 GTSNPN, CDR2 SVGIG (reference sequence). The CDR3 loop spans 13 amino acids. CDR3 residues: CAWSVMRAETQYF. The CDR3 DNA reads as TGTGCCTGGAGTGTAATGAGGGCGGAGACCCAGTACTTC.

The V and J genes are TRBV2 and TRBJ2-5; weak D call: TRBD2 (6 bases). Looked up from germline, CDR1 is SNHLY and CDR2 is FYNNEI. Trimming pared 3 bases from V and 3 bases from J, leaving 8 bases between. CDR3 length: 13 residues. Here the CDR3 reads CASSDLAEETQYF. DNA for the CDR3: TGTGCCAGCAGTGATTTAGCGGAAGAGACCCAGTACTTC. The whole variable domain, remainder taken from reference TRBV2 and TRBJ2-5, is EPEVTQTPSHQVTQMGQEVILRCVPISNHLYFYWYRQILGQKVEFLVSFYNNEISEKSEIFDDQFSVERPDGSNFTLKIRSTKLEDSAMYFCASSDLAEETQYFGPGTRLLVL.

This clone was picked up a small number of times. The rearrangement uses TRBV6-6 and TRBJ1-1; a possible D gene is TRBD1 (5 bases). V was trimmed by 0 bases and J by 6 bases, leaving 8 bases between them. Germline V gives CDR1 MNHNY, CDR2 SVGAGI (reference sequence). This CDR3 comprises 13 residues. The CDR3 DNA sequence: TGTGCCAGCAGTTACTCCGAACAGGCTGAAGCTTTCTTT. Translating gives CASSYSEQAEAFF.

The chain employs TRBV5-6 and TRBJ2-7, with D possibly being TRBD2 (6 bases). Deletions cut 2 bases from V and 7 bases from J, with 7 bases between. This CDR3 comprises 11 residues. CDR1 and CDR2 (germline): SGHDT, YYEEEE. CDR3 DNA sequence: TGTGCCAGCAGCTTACGGGGGGAGCAGTACTTC. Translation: CASSLRGEQYF.

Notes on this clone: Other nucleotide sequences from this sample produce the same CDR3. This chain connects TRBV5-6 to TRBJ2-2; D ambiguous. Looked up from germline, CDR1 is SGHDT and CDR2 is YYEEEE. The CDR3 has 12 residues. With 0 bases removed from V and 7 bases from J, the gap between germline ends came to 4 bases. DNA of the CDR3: TGTGCCAGCAGCTTGGACAGCGGGGAGCTGTTTTTT. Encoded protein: CASSLDSGELFF.

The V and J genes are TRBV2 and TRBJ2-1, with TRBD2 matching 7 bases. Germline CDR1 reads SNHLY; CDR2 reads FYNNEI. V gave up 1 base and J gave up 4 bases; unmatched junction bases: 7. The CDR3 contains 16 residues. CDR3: CASSEGGAAGYNEQFF. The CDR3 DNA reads TGTGCCAGCAGTGAAGGCGGGGCAGCGGGATACAATGAGCAGTTCTTC.

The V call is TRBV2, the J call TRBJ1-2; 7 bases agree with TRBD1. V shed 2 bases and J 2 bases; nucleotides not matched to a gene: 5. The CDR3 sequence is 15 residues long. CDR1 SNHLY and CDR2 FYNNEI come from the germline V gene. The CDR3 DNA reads TGTGCCAGCAGTGAAAATAGGGACAGCAACTATGGCTACACCTTC. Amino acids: CASSENRDSNYGYTF.

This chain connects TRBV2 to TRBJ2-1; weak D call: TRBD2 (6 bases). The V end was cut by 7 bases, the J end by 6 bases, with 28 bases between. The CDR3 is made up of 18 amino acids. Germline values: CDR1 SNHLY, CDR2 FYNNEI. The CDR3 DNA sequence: TGTGCCAGCACCCTCCATATCCCGACTAGTAAGAATCGCAATGAGCAGTTCTTC. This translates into CASTLHIPTSKNRNEQFF.

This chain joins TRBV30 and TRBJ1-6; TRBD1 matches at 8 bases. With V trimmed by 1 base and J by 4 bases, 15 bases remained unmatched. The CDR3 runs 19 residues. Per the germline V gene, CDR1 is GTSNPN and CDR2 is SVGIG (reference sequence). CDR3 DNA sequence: TGTGCCTGGAGTGGGGGGACAGGTCGCCCAGGAGAATATAATTCACCCCTCCACTTT. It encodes CAWSGGTGRPGEYNSPLHF.

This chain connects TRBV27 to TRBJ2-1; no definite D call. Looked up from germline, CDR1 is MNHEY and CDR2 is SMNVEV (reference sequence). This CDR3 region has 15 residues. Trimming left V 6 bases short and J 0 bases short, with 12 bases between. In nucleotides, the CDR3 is TGTGCCAGCAGCCTGACTGGCAGCTCCTACAATGAGCAGTTCTTC. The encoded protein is CASSLTGSSYNEQFF.

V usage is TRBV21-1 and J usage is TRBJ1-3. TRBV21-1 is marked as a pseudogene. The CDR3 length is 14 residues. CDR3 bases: TGTGCCAGCGAGGGGGGGGCGCCTGGAAACACCATATATTTT. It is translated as CASEGGAPGNTIYF.

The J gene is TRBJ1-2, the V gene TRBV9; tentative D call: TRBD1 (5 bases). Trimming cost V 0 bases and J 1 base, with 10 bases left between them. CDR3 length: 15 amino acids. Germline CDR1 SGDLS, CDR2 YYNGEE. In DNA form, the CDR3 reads TGTGCCAGCAGCGTAGGGCAGGGCTTTAACTATGGCTACACCTTC. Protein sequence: CASSVGQGFNYGYTF.

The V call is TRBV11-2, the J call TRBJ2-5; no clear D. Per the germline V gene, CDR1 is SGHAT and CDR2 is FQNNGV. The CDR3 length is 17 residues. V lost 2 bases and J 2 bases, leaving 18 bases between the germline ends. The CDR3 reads CASSLYSPFESQETQYF. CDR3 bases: TGTGCCAGCAGCTTATATTCCCCTTTTGAGTCGCAAGAGACCCAGTACTTC.

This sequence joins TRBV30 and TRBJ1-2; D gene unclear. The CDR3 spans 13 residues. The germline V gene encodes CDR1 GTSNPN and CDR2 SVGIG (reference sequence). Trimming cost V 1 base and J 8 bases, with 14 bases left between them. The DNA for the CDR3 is TGTGCCTGGAGTGGGAGCTTATGGCGGGGCTACACCTTC. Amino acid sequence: CAWSGSLWRGYTF.

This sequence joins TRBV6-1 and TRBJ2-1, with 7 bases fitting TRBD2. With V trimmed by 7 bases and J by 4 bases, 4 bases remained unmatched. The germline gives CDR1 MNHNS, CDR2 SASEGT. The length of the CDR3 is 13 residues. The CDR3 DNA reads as TGTGCCAGCACCCGGGGAGGGTACAATGAGCAGTTCTTC. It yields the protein CASTRGGYNEQFF.